The 26 T cell receptor beta chains given below trace back to one sample, sequenced in a study of CD8 T cells in Susac syndrome. RNA in amounts of roughly 0.5 to 1 ug was reverse transcribed with random hexamers. One entry per CDR3 protein, called by TCRdb with MiXCR from the immunoSEQ multiplex PCR reads. The sample contains approximately 25,000 distinct CDR3 sequences, just over 90% of which appear only once. Sequencing was performed on CD8+ T cells from PBMCs. The receptors derive from a human donor with Susac syndrome.

The J gene is TRBJ1-6, the V gene TRBV30; no firm D call. Germline CDR1 GTSNPN, CDR2 SVGIG (reference sequence). V lost 0 bases and J lost 13, with 10 bases in between. The CDR3 is 12 residues long. The chain's CDR3 is CAWSVSLGPLHF. The CDR3 DNA follows: TGTGCCTGGAGTGTATCCTTGGGTCCCCTCCACTTT.

The chain recombines TRBV20-1 with TRBJ2-2, with 9 bases that match TRBD1. Germline-derived CDR1 and CDR2 are DFQATT and SNEGSKA (reference sequence). V lost 6 bases to trimming and J lost 1 base; unmatched junction nucleotides: 6. The CDR3 loop spans 15 amino acids. The CDR3 bases are TGCAGTGCCGATACAGGGGGCTGGAACACCGGGGAGCTGTTTTTT. This sequence encodes CSADTGGWNTGELFF.

The rearrangement uses TRBV10-3 and TRBJ2-1, with 7 bases that match TRBD1. The CDR3 has 15 amino acids. V lost 5 bases and J lost 2; bases outside the gene matches: 6. The germline CDR1 and CDR2 sequences are ENHRY and SYGVKD. CDR3: CAISRTGRPYNEQFF. The CDR3, as DNA: TGTGCCATCAGTCGGACAGGACGCCCCTACAATGAGCAGTTCTTC.

This chain uses TRBV9 with TRBJ2-1; a possible D gene is TRBD1 (6 bases). Germline V gene data show CDR1 as SGDLS and CDR2 as YYNGEE. V lost 0 bases, J lost 0 bases, and 10 bases lay in between. The CDR3 has 16 amino acids. The CDR3 protein is CASSVASDSSYNEQFF. The CDR3, as DNA: TGTGCCAGCAGCGTAGCTTCGGACAGCTCCTACAATGAGCAGTTCTTC.

The chain employs TRBV7-9 and TRBJ2-1, with 7 nucleotides matching TRBD2. CDR3 length equals 17 residues. Germline CDR1 is SEHNR and CDR2 is FQNEAQ (reference sequence). The V gene end was trimmed by 5 bases and the J gene end by 0 bases; junction bases not matched to a gene: 10. For the CDR3, the DNA is TGTGCCAGCAGCCCCCCGGCTTGGACTAGCTCCTACAATGAGCAGTTCTTC. Amino acids: CASSPPAWTSSYNEQFF.

V usage is TRBV24-1 and J usage is TRBJ2-3; maybe TRBD1 (5 bases). This CDR3 has 17 amino acids. V was clipped by 0 bases and J by 1 base, with 13 bases between them. The V gene's germline CDR1 is KGHDR and CDR2 SFDVKD. The CDR3, as DNA: TGTGCCACCAGTGATTTGTCAGGGTTGACGGGCACAGATACGCAGTATTTT. This codes for CATSDLSGLTGTDTQYF.

V gene TRBV7-3 combines with J gene TRBJ1-2; 7 bases are shared with TRBD1. Germline V gene sequence: CDR1 SGHTA, CDR2 FQGTGA. The CDR3 is 14 amino acids. V lost 2 bases and J lost 5; bases outside the gene matches: 5. The CDR3 region has the DNA TGTGCCAGCAGCTTAGACAGGGACCCGTATGGCTACACCTTC. It yields the protein CASSLDRDPYGYTF.

V and J are TRBV28 and TRBJ2-1, with 16 positions matching TRBD2. The CDR3 extends over 17 amino acids. The germline gives CDR1 MDHEN, CDR2 SYDVKM. The trim removed 5 bases at V and 6 bases at J, leaving 7 bases unmatched. CDR3 protein: CASSAGTSGGALNEQFF. The CDR3 bases are TGTGCCAGCAGTGCCGGGACTAGCGGGGGGGCACTCAATGAGCAGTTCTTC.

CDR3 nucleotide sequence: TGTGCCTGGGGACAGGGGACCAATCAGCCCCAGCATTTT. Translated, it gives CAWGQGTNQPQHF. The J gene is TRBJ1-5, the V gene TRBV30; 9 bases map to TRBD1. The CDR3 is 13 residues long. Germline V gene lookup returns CDR1 GTSNPN and CDR2 SVGIG (reference sequence). V trimming: 5 bases; J trimming: 3 bases; junction bases outside the gene matches: 2.

This clonotype showed up just once. The chain recombines TRBV19 with TRBJ2-7, with TRBD1 matching over 12 bases. CDR1 is LNHDA, CDR2 SQIVND, per germline (reference sequence). V shed 3 bases, J shed 3 bases, and the junction held 3 bases outside the gene matches. The CDR3 has 15 amino acids. The CDR3 loop reads CASSMGDRGHYEQYF. CDR3 coding DNA: TGTGCCAGTAGTATGGGGGACAGGGGGCACTACGAGCAGTACTTC.

The chain carries TRBV11-3 and TRBJ2-1; 11 bases agree with TRBD1. Losses at the gene ends were 5 bases for V and 7 bases for J; bases not matched to a gene: 10. Germline CDR1 SGHNT, CDR2 YENEEA. The CDR3 runs 16 residues. CDR3 protein: CASSPRTGGTGNEQFF. The DNA for the CDR3 is TGTGCCAGCAGCCCGCGGACAGGGGGCACTGGTAATGAGCAGTTCTTC.

The J gene is TRBJ2-7, the V gene TRBV28; D is perhaps TRBD1 (6 bases). The V gene lost 4 bases and the J gene lost 2 bases, with 9 bases spanning the gap. Germline V CDR1 and CDR2: MDHEN, SYDVKM. The CDR3 contains 13 residues. The CDR3 DNA reads as TGTGCCAGCAGTTCACAGGGAACCTACGAGCAGTACTTC. This gives the protein CASSSQGTYEQYF.

The V gene is TRBV6-5, the J gene TRBJ2-3; D is undetermined. Germline assignment: CDR1 MNHEY and CDR2 SVGAGI. Trimming left V 4 bases short and J 7 bases short, with 9 bases between. The CDR3 has 12 amino acids. The CDR3 nucleotides are TGTGCCAGCAGTTTCGATGATTATACGCAGTATTTT. It is translated as CASSFDDYTQYF.

This chain links TRBV6-1 with TRBJ2-2; possibly TRBD2 for D (5 bases). Germline V lookup: CDR1 MNHNS, CDR2 SASEGT. The CDR3 consists of 19 residues. Trimming stripped 6 bases from V and 3 bases from J, with 26 bases between. CDR3 nucleotides: TGTGCCAGCAGGGGAGTGTGGCTTCAAGATCTGGTTGACACCGGGGAGCTGTTTTTT. This gives the protein CASRGVWLQDLVDTGELFF.

This chain joins TRBV2 and TRBJ2-7; 7 bases align to TRBD1. Germline trimming cut 7 bases from V and 2 bases from J; bases unmatched to any gene: 11. The CDR3 has 15 amino acids. Germline V gives CDR1 SNHLY, CDR2 FYNNEI. CDR3 amino acids: CASNRPGQTPYEQYF. DNA for the CDR3: TGTGCCAGCAACCGTCCGGGACAGACTCCCTACGAGCAGTACTTC. Looking up the rest from reference TRBV2 and TRBJ2-7 gives the full variable domain: EPEVTQTPSHQVTQMGQEVILRCVPISNHLYFYWYRQILGQKVEFLVSFYNNEISEKSEIFDDQFSVERPDGSNFTLKIRSTKLEDSAMYFCASNRPGQTPYEQYFGPGTRLTVT.

The chain links TRBV5-6 to TRBJ2-2; D tentatively fits TRBD1 or TRBD2 (5 bases each). The CDR3 totals 15 residues. Deletions cut 0 bases from V and 5 bases from J, with 11 bases between. Germline V gives CDR1 SGHDT, CDR2 YYEEEE. The chain's CDR3 is CASSLGEGLTGELFF. The DNA for the CDR3 is TGTGCCAGCAGCTTGGGAGAGGGGTTAACCGGGGAGCTGTTTTTT.

This chain links TRBV6-2 or TRBV6-3 with TRBJ1-1; 9 bases match TRBD1. V was pared by 0 bases and J by 11 bases, with 7 bases of the junction left unmatched. The CDR3 runs 14 residues. From germline, CDR1 is MNHEY and CDR2 SVGEGT. CDR3 DNA: TGTGCCAGCAGTTACTCGGGGACAGGGTACGCTGCTTTCTTT. Amino acids: CASSYSGTGYAAFF.

The chain is built from TRBV28 and TRBJ2-7; TRBD1 might be the D (5 bases). The germline V and J ends were trimmed by 2 bases and 2 bases, with 10 bases remaining between them. Germline CDR1 reads MDHEN; CDR2 reads SYDVKM. The CDR3 length is 14 residues. As DNA, the CDR3 is TGTGCCAGCAGTTTACAGGGTTCCGCCTACGAGCAGTACTTC. It translates to CASSLQGSAYEQYF.

The chain has TRBV14 and TRBJ2-7, with D perhaps TRBD1 (6 bases). V lost 5 bases, J lost 3 bases, and 14 bases lay in between. This CDR3 region has 14 residues. The germline V gene has CDR1 SGHDN and CDR2 FVKESK. In nucleotides, the CDR3 is TGTGCCAGCAGCTCAACAGGGACAAGCTACGAGCAGTACTTC. The encoded protein is CASSSTGTSYEQYF.

The chain couples TRBV7-2 to TRBJ2-7; no definite D call. CDR3 length equals 13 residues. CDR1 and CDR2 (germline): SGHTA, FQGNSA. Trimming pared 8 bases from V and 0 bases from J, leaving 11 bases between. CDR3: CASQVVSSYEQYF. DNA of the CDR3: TGTGCCAGCCAGGTGGTCAGCTCCTACGAGCAGTACTTC.

The rearrangement joins TRBV19 to TRBJ2-3, with TRBD1 identical over 9 bases. This CDR3 comprises 15 residues. The V gene end was trimmed by 7 bases and the J gene end by 6 bases; junction bases not matched to a gene: 11. The germline V gene has CDR1 LNHDA and CDR2 SQIVND (reference sequence). CDR3 nucleotides: TGTGCCAGTACCCTCACCGGGACAGGGCCGGATACGCAGTATTTT. It encodes CASTLTGTGPDTQYF.

CDR3 region: CASSLSGFLDQETQYF. CDR3 nucleotide sequence: TGTGCCAGCAGTCTCAGCGGTTTTTTGGACCAAGAGACCCAGTACTTC. The chain employs TRBV2 and TRBJ2-5; weak D call: TRBD2 (5 bases). The germline CDR1 and CDR2 sequences are SNHLY and FYNNEI. V lost 5 bases, J lost 0 bases, and 16 bases lay in between. The CDR3 is 16 residues long.

This chain joins TRBV4-3 and TRBJ1-2; D may be TRBD1 (5 bases). The germline V and J ends were trimmed by 0 bases and 6 bases, with 8 bases remaining between them. This CDR3 is built from 13 residues. Germline-derived CDR1 and CDR2 are LGHNA and YSLEER. This CDR3 reads CASSQDWGDGYTF. For the CDR3, the DNA is TGCGCCAGCAGCCAAGATTGGGGGGATGGCTACACCTTC.

This rearrangement joins TRBV12-3 or TRBV12-4 to TRBJ2-3, with D tentatively TRBD1 (6 bases). Between the trimmed V and J ends, which lost 3 bases and 0 bases, there was a span of 10 bases. This CDR3 has 15 residues. CDR3 protein: CASSLGAFSTDTQYF. Here the CDR3 DNA reads TGTGCCAGCAGTTTGGGGGCCTTTAGCACAGATACGCAGTATTTT.

The chain employs TRBV6-2 or TRBV6-3 and TRBJ1-5; no clear D. Germline values: CDR1 MNHEY, CDR2 SVGEGT. The V end lost 1 base, the J end lost 2 bases, and 6 bases lay between the germline ends. This CDR3 comprises 14 residues. In nucleotides, the CDR3 is TGTGCCAGCAGTTACTGGAGGGGCAATCAGCCCCAGCATTTT. As protein: CASSYWRGNQPQHF.

The rearrangement uses TRBV2 and TRBJ2-2, with D unresolved. This CDR3 region has 14 residues. Trimming stripped 9 bases from V and 6 bases from J, with 17 bases between. CDR1 and CDR2 from the germline V gene are SNHLY and FYNNEI. The CDR3 is CASLVASSSGELFF. CDR3 sequence (DNA): TGTGCCAGTTTGGTCGCCTCGAGTTCCGGGGAGCTGTTTTTT.